What follows are 9 T cell receptor beta chains derived from one specimen sequenced in a study of CD8 T cells in Susac syndrome. About 0.45 to 1 ug RNA was reverse transcribed with random hexamers. TCRdb reprocessed the immunoSEQ multiplex PCR reads via MiXCR and lists one record per CDR3 protein. This table has about 120,000 distinct CDR3 sequences, about nine tenths appearing once. Material for sequencing was CD4+ T cells from PBMCs. These receptors all come from a human donor in good health.

This clonotype was counted a few times. V usage is TRBV5-6 and J usage is TRBJ2-1, with TRBD2 matching over 7 bases. From germline, CDR1 is SGHDT and CDR2 YYEEEE. The length of the CDR3 is 16 residues. V was clipped by 4 bases and J by 2 bases; unmatched bases: 9. Here the CDR3 reads CASSAFGSGPYNEQFF. CDR3 sequence (DNA): TGTGCCAGCAGCGCGTTCGGTAGCGGGCCCTACAATGAGCAGTTCTTC. Full variable domain (missing parts from reference TRBV5-6 and TRBJ2-1): DAGVTQSPTHLIKTRGQQVTLRCSPKSGHDTVSWYQQALGQGPQFIFQYYEEEERQRGNFPDRFSGHQFPNYSSELNVNALLLGDSALYLCASSAFGSGPYNEQFFGPGTRLTVL.

The chain carries TRBV9 and TRBJ1-1; TRBD1 agrees at 9 bases. The germline V gene has CDR1 SGDLS and CDR2 YYNGEE. V lost 1 base, J lost 0 bases, and 4 bases stayed unmatched. The CDR3 spans 16 residues. CDR3 in DNA: TGTGCCAGCAGCGTACTGGACAGGGGCATGAACACTGAAGCTTTCTTT. Its translation is CASSVLDRGMNTEAFF.

V usage is TRBV25-1 and J usage is TRBJ2-7; D call uncertain. From germline, CDR1 is MGHDK and CDR2 SYGVNS. V was clipped by 4 bases and J by 7 bases, with 14 bases between them. CDR3 length equals 13 residues. This CDR3 reads CASSGTAPSEQYF. The DNA for the CDR3 is TGTGCCAGCAGTGGAACGGCCCCCTCGGAGCAGTACTTC.

The genes are TRBV29-1 and TRBJ2-7, with D uncertain. CDR3 length: 14 residues. V was clipped by 2 bases and J by 4 bases, with 15 bases between them. Germline CDR1 and CDR2: SQVTM and ANQGSEA. The CDR3 coding sequence is TGCAGCGTTGAACGTGTGGCGGAACGTTACGAGCAGTACTTC. It is translated as CSVERVAERYEQYF.

The rearrangement uses TRBV19 and TRBJ2-7; 7 positions agree with TRBD1. The V and J ends lost 4 bases and 0 bases, in that order; junction bases with no gene match: 3. The CDR3 length is 14 residues. Germline assignment: CDR1 LNHDA and CDR2 SQIVND (reference sequence). The CDR3 spells CASSRGQSSYEQYF. The CDR3 region has the DNA TGTGCCAGTAGTAGGGGACAGAGCTCCTACGAGCAGTACTTC.

This sequence joins TRBV7-9 and TRBJ2-3; D call uncertain. V lost 8 bases, J lost 1 base, and 10 bases lay in between. CDR1 and CDR2 from the germline V gene are SEHNR and FQNEAQ (reference sequence). This CDR3 spans 13 amino acids. The CDR3 DNA reads as TGTGCCAGCCTCGGCAGAGGCACAGATACGCAGTATTTT. Its translation is CASLGRGTDTQYF. The whole variable domain, filled in from reference TRBV7-9 and TRBJ2-3, reads DTGVSQNPRHKITKRGQNVTFRCDPISEHNRLYWYRQTLGQGPEFLTYFQNEAQLEKSRLLSDRFSAERPKGSFSTLEIQRTEQGDSAMYLCASLGRGTDTQYFGPGTRLTVL.

V gene TRBV7-9 combines with J gene TRBJ2-3, with D unclear. CDR3 length equals 13 residues. From germline, CDR1 is SEHNR and CDR2 FQNEAQ (reference sequence). V lost 4 bases and J lost 3, with 8 bases in between. DNA for the CDR3: TGTGCCAGCAGCTCCGATTTTACAGATACGCAGTATTTT. Its protein product is CASSSDFTDTQYF.

V and J are TRBV19 and TRBJ1-1; unclear D gene. Trimming removed 6 bases from V and 3 bases from J, with 14 bases in between. Germline loops: CDR1 LNHDA, CDR2 SQIVND (reference sequence). CDR3 length equals 14 residues. The CDR3 DNA is TGTGCCAGTAGCCCCCGGATCGATTACACTGAAGCTTTCTTT. Amino acids: CASSPRIDYTEAFF.

The chain recombines TRBV20-1 with TRBJ2-3, with a weak D call TRBD2 (5 bases). Germline lookup yields CDR1 DFQATT and CDR2 SNEGSKA (reference sequence). Trimming stripped 6 bases from V and 0 bases from J, with 16 bases between. The CDR3 loop spans 15 amino acids. This chain's CDR3 is CSAGNQYSSTDTQYF. CDR3 DNA: TGCAGTGCCGGGAATCAGTATTCTAGCACAGATACGCAGTATTTT.